This entry is about one T cell receptor (beta chain). CDR3 length: 16 amino acids. CDR1 is SGHVS, CDR2 FQNEAQ, per germline. Trimming stripped 0 bases from V and 3 bases from J, with 12 bases between. Authors' processing steps: Estimated nucleated cell counts came from reference gene primer amplification. The repertoire was sequenced with immunoSEQ multiplex PCR; TCRdb's copy has only in-frame clones and lacks some. V, J and clone size reflect that table, while D and trimming were determined from the DNA. This sample has about 210,000 clones, with 84% found just once. The data are from a study of blood T cell repertoires in COVID-19. Study background: From the United States, Italy and Spain came samples of acute and convalescent COVID-19. Sample material is recorded as cDNA or gDNA derived from T cells, B-cell-depleted T cells, or PBMCs.

Sequenced material: peripheral blood. V is TRBV7-8 and J is TRBJ1-3; D is perhaps TRBD1 (5 bases). This TCR derives from a man between 45 and 60 years old with active or convalescent COVID-19. The CDR3 DNA follows: TGTGCCAGCAGCTTAGCGCAGGGCTTAGGTGGAAACACCATATATTTT. It is translated as CASSLAQGLGGNTIYF.